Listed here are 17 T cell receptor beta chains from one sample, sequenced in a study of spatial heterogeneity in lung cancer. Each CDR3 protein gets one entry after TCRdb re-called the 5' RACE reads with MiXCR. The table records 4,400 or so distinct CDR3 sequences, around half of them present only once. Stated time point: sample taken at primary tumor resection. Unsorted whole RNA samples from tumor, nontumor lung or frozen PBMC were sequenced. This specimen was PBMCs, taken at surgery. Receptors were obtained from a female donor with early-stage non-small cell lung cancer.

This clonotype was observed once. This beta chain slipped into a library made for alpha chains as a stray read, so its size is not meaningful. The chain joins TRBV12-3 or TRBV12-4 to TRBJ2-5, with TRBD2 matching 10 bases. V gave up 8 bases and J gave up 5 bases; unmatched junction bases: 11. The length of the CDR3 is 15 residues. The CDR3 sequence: CASSGASGRMETQYF. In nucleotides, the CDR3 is TGTGCCAGCTCAGGGGCTAGCGGGAGAATGGAGACCCAGTACTTC.

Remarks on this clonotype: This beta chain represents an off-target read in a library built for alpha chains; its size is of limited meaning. Written as DNA, the CDR3 is TGTGCCAGCAGTTCTCAGATCCTTCGAGAGGAGACCCAGTACTTC. Its translation is CASSSQILREETQYF. The J gene is TRBJ2-5, the V gene TRBV27; D call uncertain. Trimming cost V 4 bases and J 5 bases, with 17 bases left between them. The CDR3 extends over 15 amino acids. CDR1 is MNHEY, CDR2 SMNVEV, per germline (reference sequence).

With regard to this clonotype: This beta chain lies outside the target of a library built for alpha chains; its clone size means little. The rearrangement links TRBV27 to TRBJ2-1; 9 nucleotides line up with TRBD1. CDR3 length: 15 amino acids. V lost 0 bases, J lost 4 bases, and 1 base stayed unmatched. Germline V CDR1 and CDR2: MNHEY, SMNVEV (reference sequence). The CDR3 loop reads CASSLSGQGYNEQFF. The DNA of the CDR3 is TGTGCCAGCAGTTTATCGGGACAGGGTTACAATGAGCAGTTCTTC.

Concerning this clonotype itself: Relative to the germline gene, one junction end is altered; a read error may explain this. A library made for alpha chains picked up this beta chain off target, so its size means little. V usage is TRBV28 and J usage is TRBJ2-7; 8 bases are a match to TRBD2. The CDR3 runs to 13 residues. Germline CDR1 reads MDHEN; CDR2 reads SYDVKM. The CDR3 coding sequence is TGCCGGACTAGCCCCGCTGCCGGATACGAGCAGTACTTC. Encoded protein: CRTSPAAGYEQYF. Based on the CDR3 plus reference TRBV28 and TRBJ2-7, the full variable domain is DVKVTQSSRYLVKRTGEKVFLECVQDMDHENMFWYRQDPGLGLRLIYFSYDVKMKEKGDIPEGYSVSREKKERFSLILESASTNQTSMYLCRTSPAAGYEQYFGPGTRLTVT.

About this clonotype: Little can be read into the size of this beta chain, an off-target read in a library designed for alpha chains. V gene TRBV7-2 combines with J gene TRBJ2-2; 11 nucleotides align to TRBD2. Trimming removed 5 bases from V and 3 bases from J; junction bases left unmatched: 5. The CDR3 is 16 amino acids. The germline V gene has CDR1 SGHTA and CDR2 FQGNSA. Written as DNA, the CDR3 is TGTGCCAGCAGCCCGCTAGCGGGAGGAGACACCGGGGAGCTGTTTTTT. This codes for CASSPLAGGDTGELFF.

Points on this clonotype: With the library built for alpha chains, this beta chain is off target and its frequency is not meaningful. CDR3 nucleotides: TGTGCCAGCAGCGTAGCTAGCGGGGGCGGCTACGAGCAGTACTTC. It yields the protein CASSVASGGGYEQYF. This chain links TRBV9 with TRBJ2-7, with TRBD2 matching over 10 bases. Germline CDR1 is SGDLS and CDR2 is YYNGEE. V shed 0 bases and J 3 bases; nucleotides not matched to a gene: 3. The CDR3 extends over 15 amino acids.

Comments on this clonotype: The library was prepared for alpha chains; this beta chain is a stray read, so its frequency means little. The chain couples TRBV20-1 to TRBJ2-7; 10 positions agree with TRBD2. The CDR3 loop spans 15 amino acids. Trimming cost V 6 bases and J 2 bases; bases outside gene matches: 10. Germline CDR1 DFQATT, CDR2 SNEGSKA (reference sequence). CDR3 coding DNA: TGCAGTGCGGTAAGCCCTAGCGGGAGTCCCTACGAGCAGTACTTC. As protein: CSAVSPSGSPYEQYF.

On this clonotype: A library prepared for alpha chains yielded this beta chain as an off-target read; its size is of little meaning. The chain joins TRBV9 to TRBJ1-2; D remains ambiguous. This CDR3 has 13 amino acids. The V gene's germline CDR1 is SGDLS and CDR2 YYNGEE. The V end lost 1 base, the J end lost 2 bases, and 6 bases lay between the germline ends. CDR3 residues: CASSVYGNYGYTF. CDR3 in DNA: TGTGCCAGCAGCGTATACGGAAACTATGGCTACACCTTC.

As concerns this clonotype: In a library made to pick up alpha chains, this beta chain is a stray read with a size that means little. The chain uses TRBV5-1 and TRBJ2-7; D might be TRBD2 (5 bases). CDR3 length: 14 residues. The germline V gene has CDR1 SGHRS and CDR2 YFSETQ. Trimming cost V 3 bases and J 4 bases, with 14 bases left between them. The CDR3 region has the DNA TGCGCCAGCAGCTCGGACCAGAGGAGGTACGAGCAGTACTTC. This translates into CASSSDQRRYEQYF.

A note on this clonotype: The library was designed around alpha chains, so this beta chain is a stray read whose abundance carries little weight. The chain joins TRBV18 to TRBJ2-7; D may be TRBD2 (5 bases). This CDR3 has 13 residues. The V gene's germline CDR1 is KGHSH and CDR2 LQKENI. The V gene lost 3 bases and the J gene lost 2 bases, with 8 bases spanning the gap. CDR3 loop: CASSPTGTYEQYF. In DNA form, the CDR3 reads TGTGCCAGCTCACCGACGGGGACCTACGAGCAGTACTTC.

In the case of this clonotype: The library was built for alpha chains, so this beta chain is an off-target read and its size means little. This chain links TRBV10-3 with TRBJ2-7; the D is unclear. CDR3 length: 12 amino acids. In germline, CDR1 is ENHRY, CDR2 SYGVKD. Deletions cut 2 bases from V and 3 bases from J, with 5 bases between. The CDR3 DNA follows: TGTGCCATCAGTGAGCAAAGCTACGAGCAGTACTTC. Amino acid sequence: CAISEQSYEQYF.

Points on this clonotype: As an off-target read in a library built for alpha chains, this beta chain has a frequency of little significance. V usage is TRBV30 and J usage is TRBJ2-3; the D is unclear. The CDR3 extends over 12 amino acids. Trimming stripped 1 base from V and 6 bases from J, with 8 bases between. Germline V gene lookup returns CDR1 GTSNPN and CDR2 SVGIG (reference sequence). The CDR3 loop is CAWSALSDTQYF. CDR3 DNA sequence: TGTGCCTGGAGTGCCCTATCTGATACGCAGTATTTT.

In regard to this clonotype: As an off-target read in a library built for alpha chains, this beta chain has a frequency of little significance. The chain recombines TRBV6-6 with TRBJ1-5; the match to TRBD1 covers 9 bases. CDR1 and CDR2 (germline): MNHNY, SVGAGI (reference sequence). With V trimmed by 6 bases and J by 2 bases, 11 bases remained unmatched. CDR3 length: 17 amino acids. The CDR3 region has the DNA TGTGCCAGCAGCAAACAGATGGGACAGGGCCGCAATCAGCCCCAGCATTTT. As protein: CASSKQMGQGRNQPQHF.

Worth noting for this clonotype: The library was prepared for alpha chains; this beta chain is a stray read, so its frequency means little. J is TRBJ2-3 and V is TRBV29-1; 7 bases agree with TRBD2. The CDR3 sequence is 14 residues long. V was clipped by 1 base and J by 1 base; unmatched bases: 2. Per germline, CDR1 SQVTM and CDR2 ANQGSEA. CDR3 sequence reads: CSVEASGGTDTQYF. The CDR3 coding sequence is TGCAGCGTTGAAGCTAGCGGAGGCACAGATACGCAGTATTTT.

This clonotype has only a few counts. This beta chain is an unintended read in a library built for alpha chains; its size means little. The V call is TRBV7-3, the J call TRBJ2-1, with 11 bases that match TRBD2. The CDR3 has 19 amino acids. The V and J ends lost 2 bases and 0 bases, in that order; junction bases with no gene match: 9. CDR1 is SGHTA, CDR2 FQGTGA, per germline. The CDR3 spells CASSLVLAGGPSSYNEQFF. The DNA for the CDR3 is TGTGCCAGCAGCTTAGTTCTAGCGGGAGGACCTAGCTCCTACAATGAGCAGTTCTTC.

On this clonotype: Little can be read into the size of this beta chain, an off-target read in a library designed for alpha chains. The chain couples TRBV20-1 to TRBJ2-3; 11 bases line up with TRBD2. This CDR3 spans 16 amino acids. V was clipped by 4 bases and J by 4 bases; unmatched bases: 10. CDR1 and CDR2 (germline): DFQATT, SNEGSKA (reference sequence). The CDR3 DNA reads TGCAGTGCTACCCGCATAGCGGGAGGGGCGGCAGATACGCAGTATTTT. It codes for CSATRIAGGAADTQYF.

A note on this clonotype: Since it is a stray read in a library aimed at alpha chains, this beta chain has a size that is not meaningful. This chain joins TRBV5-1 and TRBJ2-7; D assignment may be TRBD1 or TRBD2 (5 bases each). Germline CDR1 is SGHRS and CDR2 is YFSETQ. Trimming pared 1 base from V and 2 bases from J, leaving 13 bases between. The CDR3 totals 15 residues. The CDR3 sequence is CASSLSQGPTYEQYF. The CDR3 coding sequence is TGCGCCAGCAGCTTGTCCCAGGGACCTACCTACGAGCAGTACTTC.